These 4 T cell receptor beta chains share one sample of origin, sequenced in a study of cytomegalovirus exposure and HLA in healthy donors. The PCR made use of 60 Vbeta and 13 Jbeta primers. Produced via immunoSEQ multiplex PCR; TCRdb's table is partial and in-frame only. The repertoire includes roughly 90,000 clones, roughly 78% of them detected once, and approximately 4.2% sits in the top ten. Sequences were obtained from PBMCs. Source of these receptors: a woman between 35 and 50 years old in good health and CMV-seropositive.

A few counts support this clone. The chain links TRBV28 to TRBJ1-2; D is unresolved. CDR1 MDHEN and CDR2 SYDVKM come from the germline V gene. V was trimmed by 10 bases and J by 2 bases, leaving 14 bases between them. This CDR3 is built from 13 residues. The CDR3 here is CATHNLLNYGYTF. Written as DNA, the CDR3 is TGTGCCACCCACAACCTGCTGAACTATGGCTACACCTTC.

The J gene is TRBJ1-5, the V gene TRBV7-2; the match to TRBD1 covers 8 bases. V lost 5 bases and J lost 2; bases outside the gene matches: 5. Germline CDR1 reads SGHTA; CDR2 reads FQGNSA. The CDR3 spans 15 residues. The CDR3 loop is CASSPTGDGNQPQHF. The CDR3 bases are TGTGCCAGCAGCCCGACAGGGGACGGCAATCAGCCCCAGCATTTT.

The gene calls are TRBV12-1 and TRBJ1-5; the DNA was not compared with TRBD1, the D call given in the table. TRBV12-1 has pseudogene status. The CDR3 loop spans 19 amino acids. The CDR3 reads CASSSRQGPPFNSNQPQHF. The CDR3, as DNA: TGTGCCAGCAGCTCACGACAGGGGCCGCCGTTTAATAGCAATCAGCCCCAGCATTTT.

Here the CDR3 reads CASSPRTSFDGDTQYF. The CDR3 region has the DNA TGTGCCAGTAGTCCCCGGACTAGCTTCGACGGGGATACGCAGTATTTT. The gene calls are TRBV19 and TRBJ2-3; 8 bases line up with TRBD2. This CDR3 region has 16 residues. J gave up 6 bases and V 5 bases, and 13 bases lay outside the gene matches. Looked up from germline, CDR1 is LNHDA and CDR2 is SQIVND (reference sequence). Together with reference TRBV19 and TRBJ2-3, the CDR3 gives the full variable domain: DGGITQSPKYLFRKEGQNVTLSCEQNLNHDAMYWYRQDPGQGLRLIYYSQIVNDFQKGDIAEGYSVSREKKESFPLTVTSAQKNPTAFYLCASSPRTSFDGDTQYFGPGTRLTVL.